These 10 T cell receptor beta chains share one sample of origin, sequenced in a study of cytomegalovirus exposure and HLA in healthy donors. Both 60 Vbeta primers and 13 Jbeta primers went into the PCR. TCRdb's copy holds only in-frame clones and misses some; the assay was immunoSEQ multiplex PCR. The sample contains around 140,000 clones, about 74% of which appear only once. Sample: PBMCs. The origin of the receptors is a male donor in good health and CMV-seronegative.

CDR3 region: CASSLDSVNQPQHF. CDR3 nucleotides: TGTGCCAGCAGCTTAGATTCTGTTAATCAGCCCCAGCATTTT. This chain uses TRBV7-2 with TRBJ1-5; D not resolved. The CDR3 loop spans 14 amino acids. Germline CDR1 and CDR2: SGHTA and FQGNSA. Between the trimmed V and J ends, which lost 1 base and 4 bases, there was a span of 8 bases.

V gene TRBV5-1 combines with J gene TRBJ2-1; D is perhaps TRBD2 (6 bases). V was trimmed by 0 bases and J by 9 bases, leaving 7 bases between them. The length of the CDR3 is 12 residues. Germline lookup yields CDR1 SGHRS and CDR2 YFSETQ. This CDR3 reads CASSLVGGEQFF. In nucleotides, the CDR3 is TGCGCCAGCAGCTTGGTCGGGGGTGAGCAGTTCTTC.

The chain links TRBV5-6 to TRBJ2-7, with 10 bases fitting TRBD1. The CDR3 sequence is 19 residues long. Germline CDR1 SGHDT, CDR2 YYEEEE. Losses at the gene ends were 0 bases for V and 3 bases for J; bases not matched to a gene: 15. CDR3 in amino acids: CASSLVGGTGAPRNYEQYF. In DNA form, the CDR3 reads TGTGCCAGCAGCTTGGTCGGTGGGACAGGGGCGCCTCGGAACTACGAGCAGTACTTC.

The genes are TRBV19 and TRBJ2-7, with 13 bases fitting TRBD2. CDR3 length: 16 residues. V lost 6 bases, J lost 2 bases, and 7 bases stayed unmatched. Germline CDR1 and CDR2: LNHDA and SQIVND (reference sequence). CDR3 nucleotides: TGTGCCAGTAGATATGGGACTAGCGGGGCCGCCTACGAGCAGTACTTC. Translation gives CASRYGTSGAAYEQYF.

The chain employs TRBV6-1 and TRBJ2-1; no definite D call. Trimming shortened V by 4 bases and J by 0 bases, and 10 bases separated the two germline ends. This CDR3 has 15 residues. CDR1 is MNHNS and CDR2 is SASEGT in the germline V gene. The CDR3 spells CASSADLSSYNEQFF. The CDR3 DNA sequence: TGTGCCAGCAGTGCTGACTTGAGCTCCTACAATGAGCAGTTCTTC.

The V gene is TRBV28, the J gene TRBJ1-1; 7 bases are a match to TRBD1. The CDR3 loop spans 15 amino acids. CDR1 and CDR2 from the germline V gene are MDHEN and SYDVKM. Trimming removed 4 bases from V and 1 base from J; junction bases left unmatched: 6. CDR3 DNA: TGTGCCAGCAGTTACACAGGGGTCGAGAACACTGAAGCTTTCTTT. Amino acids: CASSYTGVENTEAFF.

The chain combines TRBV19 with TRBJ1-2, with a weak D call TRBD1 (6 bases). CDR3 length: 13 amino acids. V lost 6 bases and J 5 bases, leaving 13 bases between the germline ends. CDR1 is LNHDA and CDR2 is SQIVND in the germline V gene (reference sequence). CDR3 region: CASSTRDMYGYTF. For the CDR3, the DNA is TGTGCCAGTAGCACCCGGGACATGTATGGCTACACCTTC.

This clone was picked up one time. The chain employs TRBV5-8 and TRBJ1-1; D possibly corresponds to TRBD1 (5 bases). The CDR3 spans 14 residues. Germline CDR1 reads SGHTS; CDR2 reads YDEGEE. V was shortened by 6 bases and J by 3 bases, with 15 bases between the two germline ends. The CDR3 is CASTLVRGDTEAFF. The CDR3 coding sequence is TGTGCCAGCACCCTAGTTCGGGGGGACACTGAAGCTTTCTTT.

V gene TRBV19 combines with J gene TRBJ1-2, with TRBD1 identical over 9 bases. V lost 6 bases, J lost 4 bases, and 6 bases stayed unmatched. The CDR3 sequence is 14 residues long. CDR1 LNHDA and CDR2 SQIVND come from the germline V gene (reference sequence). CDR3 in DNA: TGTGCCAGTAGCTACGGGACAGGGTCCTATGGCTACACCTTC. Translation: CASSYGTGSYGYTF.

The DNA of the CDR3 is TGTGCCAGCAGTCGCGCCGACAGGTTCACCGGGGAGCTGTTTTTT. Amino acids: CASSRADRFTGELFF. The chain links TRBV7-2 to TRBJ2-2, with D possibly matching TRBD1 (6 bases). Germline V gene lookup returns CDR1 SGHTA and CDR2 FQGNSA. The germline V and J ends were trimmed by 6 bases and 4 bases, with 15 bases remaining between them. This CDR3 has 15 residues.